This T cell receptor (beta chain) was observed in a study of CD8 T cells in Susac syndrome. RNA in amounts of roughly 0.5 to 1 ug was reverse transcribed with random hexamers. A single record per CDR3 protein comes from TCRdb applying MiXCR to the immunoSEQ multiplex PCR reads. This sample has around 130,000 distinct CDR3 sequences, with under 95% found just once. The CDR3 is 16 amino acids. Germline V gene data show CDR1 as SEHNR and CDR2 as FQNEAQ (reference sequence). Trimming pared 5 bases from V and 1 base from J, leaving 14 bases between. Negative isolation was applied to CD8+ and CD4+ T cells, and FACS enrichment was applied to TEMRA cells.

The chain couples TRBV7-9 to TRBJ1-4, with D perhaps matching TRBD1 (5 bases). The sequence was obtained from a human donor with multiple sclerosis. Sequencing was performed on CD8+ T cells from PBMCs. The CDR3 sequence: CASSPPRGLTNEKLFF. For the CDR3, the DNA is TGTGCCAGCAGCCCCCCCCGGGGCCTAACTAATGAAAAACTGTTTTTT.